The text below deals with one TCR beta chain. The antigen is undetermined. The germline gives CDR1 SQVTM, CDR2 ANQGSEA. V gave up 4 bases and J gave up 4 bases; unmatched junction bases: 4. This CDR3 region has 13 residues. Both 60 Vbeta primers and 13 Jbeta primers went into the PCR. The protocol was immunoSEQ multiplex PCR, while the TCRdb copy is restricted to in-frame clones and leaves out a portion. The sample contains 110,000 to 150,000 clones, around two thirds of which appear only once. The data were taken from a study of cytomegalovirus exposure and HLA in healthy donors. Study-level information: Earlier work reported 117 million unique TCR beta sequences from about 179 million T cells.

Study outcomes and limitations: Previous analysis showed most TCR beta V segments were productive about 90% or about 30% of the time. Three chains linked to CMV were shown in vitro to be specific for CMV antigens. Equally common other TCR beta chains were less clonally expanded than HLA-associated ones, a later analysis found.

V gene TRBV29-1 combines with J gene TRBJ2-1; 7 bases match TRBD2. The source material was PBMCs. The source of this sequence is a woman in her sixties or seventies in good health and CMV-seropositive. The CDR3 DNA follows: TGCAGCGTTGTGGCTAGCGGATACAATGAGCAGTTCTTC. Amino acids: CSVVASGYNEQFF.